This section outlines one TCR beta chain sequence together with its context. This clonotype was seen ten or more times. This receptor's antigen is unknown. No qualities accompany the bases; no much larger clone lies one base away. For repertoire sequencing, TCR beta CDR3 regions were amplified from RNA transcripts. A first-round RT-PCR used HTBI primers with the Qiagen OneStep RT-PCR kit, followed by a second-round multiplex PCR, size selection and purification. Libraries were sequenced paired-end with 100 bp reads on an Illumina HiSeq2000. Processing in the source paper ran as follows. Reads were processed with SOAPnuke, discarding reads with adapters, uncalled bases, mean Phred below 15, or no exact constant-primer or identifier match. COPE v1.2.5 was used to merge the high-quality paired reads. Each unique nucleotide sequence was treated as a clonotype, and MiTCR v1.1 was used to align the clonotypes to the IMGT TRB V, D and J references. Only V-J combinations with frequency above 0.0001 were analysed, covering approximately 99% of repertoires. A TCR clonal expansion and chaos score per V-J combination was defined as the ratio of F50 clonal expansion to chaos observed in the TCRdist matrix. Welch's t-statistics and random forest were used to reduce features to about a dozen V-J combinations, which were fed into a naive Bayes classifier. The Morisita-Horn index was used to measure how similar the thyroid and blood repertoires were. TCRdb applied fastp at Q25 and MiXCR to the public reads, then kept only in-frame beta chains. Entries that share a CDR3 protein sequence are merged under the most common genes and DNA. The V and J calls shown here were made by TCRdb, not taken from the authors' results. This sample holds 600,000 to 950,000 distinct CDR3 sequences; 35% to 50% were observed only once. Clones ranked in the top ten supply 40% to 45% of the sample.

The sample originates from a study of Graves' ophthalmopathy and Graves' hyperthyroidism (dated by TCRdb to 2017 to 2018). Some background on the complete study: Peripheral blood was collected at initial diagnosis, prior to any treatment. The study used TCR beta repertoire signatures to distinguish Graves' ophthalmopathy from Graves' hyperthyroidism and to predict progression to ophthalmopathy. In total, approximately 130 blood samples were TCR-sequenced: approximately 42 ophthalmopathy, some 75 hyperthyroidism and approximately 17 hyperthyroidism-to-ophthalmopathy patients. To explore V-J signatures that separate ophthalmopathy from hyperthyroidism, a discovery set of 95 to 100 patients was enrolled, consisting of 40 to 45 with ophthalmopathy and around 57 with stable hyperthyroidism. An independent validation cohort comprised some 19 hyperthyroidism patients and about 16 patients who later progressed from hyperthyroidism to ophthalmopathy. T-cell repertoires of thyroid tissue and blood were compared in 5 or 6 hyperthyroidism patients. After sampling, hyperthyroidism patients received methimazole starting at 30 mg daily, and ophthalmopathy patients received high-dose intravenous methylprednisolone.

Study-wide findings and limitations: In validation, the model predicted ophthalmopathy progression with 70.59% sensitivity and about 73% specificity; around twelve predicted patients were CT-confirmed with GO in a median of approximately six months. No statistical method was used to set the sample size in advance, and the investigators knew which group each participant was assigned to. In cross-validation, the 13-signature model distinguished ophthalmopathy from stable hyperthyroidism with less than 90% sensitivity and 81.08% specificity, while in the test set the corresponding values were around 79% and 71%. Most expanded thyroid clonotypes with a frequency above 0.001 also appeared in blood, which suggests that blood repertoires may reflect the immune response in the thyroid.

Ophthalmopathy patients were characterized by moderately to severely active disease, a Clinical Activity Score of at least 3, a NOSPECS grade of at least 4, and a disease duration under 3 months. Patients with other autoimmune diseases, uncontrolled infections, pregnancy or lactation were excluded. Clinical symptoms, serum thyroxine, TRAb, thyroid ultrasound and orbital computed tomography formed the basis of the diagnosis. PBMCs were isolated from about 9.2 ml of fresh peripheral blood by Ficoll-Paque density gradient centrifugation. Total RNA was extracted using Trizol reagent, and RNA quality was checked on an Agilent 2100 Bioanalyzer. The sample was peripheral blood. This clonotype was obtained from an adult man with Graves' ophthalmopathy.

The bases read TGTGCCACCAGGCCGGACGGGTCAAACACCGGGGAGCTGTTTTTT. This translates into CATRPDGSNTGELFF. The rearranged segments are TRBV24-1 and TRBJ2-2; no confident D gene assignment can be made. The CDR3 contains 15 residues, cysteine and phenylalanine counted. The entry retains the CDR3 DNA only, 45 bases that are in frame from base 1. The germline V gene encodes CDR1 KGHDR and CDR2 SFDVKD. V is cut by 7 bases and J by 2 bases, and the space between the germline ends is 13 bases.